These 15 T cell receptor beta chains were all obtained from the same sample, sequenced in a study of blood T cells in healthy people across ages. For the second PCR, which ran for roughly 6 to 12 cycles, a sample-barcoded 5' primer and a J-beta primer mix were used. TCRdb independently ran MiXCR on the 5' RACE reads; one entry per CDR3 protein. The data show approximately 800,000 distinct CDR3 sequences, more than 50% seen once. Specimen: blood. These receptors originate from a man aged 40-49 years in good health.

A few counts support this clonotype. The V gene is TRBV20-1, the J gene TRBJ2-7; D gene uncertain. CDR3 length: 12 residues. Trimming took 3 bases from V and 4 from J, leaving 10 bases between them. The germline gives CDR1 DFQATT, CDR2 SNEGSKA (reference sequence). CDR3 sequence (DNA): TGCAGTGCTAGGTCCACGATTTACGAGCAGTACTTC. It translates to CSARSTIYEQYF.

This clonotype was picked up one time. The chain couples TRBV27 to TRBJ2-2, with TRBD2 matching over 12 bases. The V segment lost 0 bases and the J segment 3 bases; nucleotides outside the gene matches: 8. CDR3 length: 19 residues. Germline CDR1 and CDR2: MNHEY and SMNVEV (reference sequence). CDR3 amino acids: CASSLSGTSGWGDTGELFF. DNA for the CDR3: TGTGCCAGCAGTTTATCCGGGACTAGCGGGTGGGGGGACACCGGGGAGCTGTTTTTT.

In this sample, this clonotype turned up once. The germline gene is not matched at one end of the junction; a read error may be the cause. The chain carries TRBV7-2 and TRBJ1-1; no reliable D call. This CDR3 has 11 residues. CDR1 SGHTA and CDR2 FQGNSA come from the germline V gene. DNA of the CDR3: TGCGCCAGCAGCTCACGGCGAGAAGCTTTCTTT. This sequence encodes CASSSRREAFF.

This clonotype has a handful of counts. This chain connects TRBV29-1 to TRBJ2-1; TRBD2 matches 9 bases. CDR1 and CDR2 from the germline V gene are SQVTM and ANQGSEA. V dropped 6 bases and J dropped 8; count of bases not matched to a gene: 11. This CDR3 has 14 amino acids. The CDR3 loop is CSVARAGGGDEQFF. The CDR3 DNA reads TGCAGCGTCGCCCGAGCGGGGGGAGGGGATGAGCAGTTCTTC.

The chain links TRBV12-3 or TRBV12-4 to TRBJ2-2, with TRBD1 as a possible D gene (6 bases). CDR3 size: 17 residues. Trimming pared 4 bases from V and 2 bases from J, leaving 17 bases between. CDR3 amino acids: CASSSNWQGLNTGELFF. The CDR3 nucleotides are TGTGCCAGCAGTTCAAATTGGCAGGGGCTTAACACCGGGGAGCTGTTTTTT.

The chain couples TRBV6-2 or TRBV6-3 to TRBJ2-5; no clear D. Trimming shortened V by 9 bases and J by 11 bases, and 19 bases separated the two germline ends. The germline gives CDR1 MNHEY, CDR2 SVGEGT. The CDR3 runs 12 residues. In nucleotides, the CDR3 is TGTGCCAGTGGCACGACCTACAATGAGCAGTACTTC. Translation: CASGTTYNEQYF.

The rearrangement joins TRBV2 to TRBJ2-7; 9 bases map to TRBD1. The J call may be mistaken, given a closer DNA end match to TRBJ2-5. The CDR3 loop spans 15 amino acids. CDR1 is SNHLY and CDR2 is FYNNEI in the germline V gene. The CDR3 region has the DNA TGTGCCAGCAGTATTGGACAGGGGATGCGTGAGACCCAGTACTTC. Translation: CASSIGQGMRETQYF.

The J gene is TRBJ2-7, the V gene TRBV5-1, with 8 bases matching TRBD2. Per the germline V gene, CDR1 is SGHRS and CDR2 is YFSETQ. V lost 0 bases to trimming and J lost 6 bases; unmatched junction nucleotides: 5. The CDR3 is 14 residues long. Written as DNA, the CDR3 is TGCGCCAGCAGCTTGGGGCGGGAGGAGCGCGAGCAGTACTTC. It codes for CASSLGREEREQYF.

The gene calls are TRBV20-1 and TRBJ2-5, with 8 positions matching TRBD1. V shed 5 bases and J 5 bases; nucleotides not matched to a gene: 25. Per the germline V gene, CDR1 is DFQATT and CDR2 is SNEGSKA (reference sequence). The length of the CDR3 is 19 residues. CDR3 sequence reads: CSAHQDRAAPGSALETQYF. CDR3 bases: TGCAGTGCTCATCAGGACAGGGCGGCACCCGGGTCGGCGTTGGAGACCCAGTACTTC.

This clonotype was counted at least ten times. The chain joins TRBV4-1 to TRBJ2-3; 7 bases map to TRBD1. The germline V gene encodes CDR1 MGHRA and CDR2 YSYEKL. This CDR3 is built from 16 residues. After removal of 1 base from V and 4 bases from J, the junction contained 8 bases not matched to a gene. The CDR3 nucleotides are TGCGCCAGCAGCCAAGTTCCAGGACAGGCGGCAGATACGCAGTATTTT. This encodes CASSQVPGQAADTQYF.

The genes are TRBV21-1 and TRBJ2-3; the table's TRBD1 call for D was not verified on the DNA. TRBV21-1 is annotated as a pseudogene. CDR3 length: 17 residues. The DNA for the CDR3 is TGTGCCAGCAGCAAAGCTCTGCCGGGGAGATGCACAGATACGCAGTATTTT. Translation gives CASSKALPGRCTDTQYF.

The CDR3 here is CSARDLGGRLWEQYF. CDR3 DNA: TGCAGTGCTAGAGATCTGGGCGGGAGACTCTGGGAGCAGTACTTC. This chain connects TRBV20-1 to TRBJ2-7; 7 nucleotides match TRBD2. Germline assignment: CDR1 DFQATT and CDR2 SNEGSKA (reference sequence). The ends lost 0 bases at V and 7 bases at J; junction bases unmatched: 12. The CDR3 totals 15 residues.

The chain is built from TRBV20-1 and TRBJ2-5, with D unresolved. With 3 bases removed from V and 11 bases from J, the gap between germline ends came to 19 bases. The CDR3 sequence is 13 residues long. Germline CDR1 DFQATT, CDR2 SNEGSKA (reference sequence). Written as DNA, the CDR3 is TGCAGTGCTAGTCCGGGCCATCCCAATGAGCAGTACTTC. It specifies CSASPGHPNEQYF.

This clonotype has a count of ten or more. The chain is built from TRBV25-1 and TRBJ2-3; D uncertain. CDR1 is MGHDK and CDR2 is SYGVNS in the germline V gene. Trimming shortened V by 7 bases and J by 0 bases, and 5 bases separated the two germline ends. The CDR3 has 12 residues. This CDR3 reads CASISSTDTQYF. Here the CDR3 DNA reads TGTGCCAGCATTAGTAGCACAGATACGCAGTATTTT. Combining the CDR3 with reference TRBV25-1 and TRBJ2-3 gives the whole variable domain EADIYQTPRYLVIGTGKKITLECSQTMGHDKMYWYQQDPGMELHLIHYSYGVNSTEKGDLSSESTVSRIRTEHFPLTLESARPSHTSQYLCASISSTDTQYFGPGTRLTVL.

This clonotype has just a few counts. The rearrangement uses TRBV4-2 and TRBJ2-3; 11 nucleotides agree with TRBD2. Germline V gene data show CDR1 as LGHNA and CDR2 as YNFKEQ. V trimming: 4 bases; J trimming: 4 bases; junction bases outside the gene matches: 7. The CDR3 loop spans 16 amino acids. The CDR3 bases are TGTGCCAGCAGCCTACCGACTAGCGGGACTGCAGATACGCAGTATTTT. Residues: CASSLPTSGTADTQYF.